The source of this T cell receptor (beta chain) is a study of CXCR3-negative and CXCR3-positive naive CD8 T cells. Study-level points and caveats: With surface CD5 comparable between naive subsets, TCR strength was estimated using properties derived from the TRB CDR3. Naive cells that were CXCR3-positive had more hydrophobic TRB CDR3s (compared with CXCR3-negative naive cells). Memory CD8+ cells had much lower diversity, and both naive subsets had comparably high diversity. With respect to TRBV-TRBJ usage, naive CXCR3-negative and CXCR3-positive cells were similar; memory differed.

As concerns this clonotype: Antigen: not known.

This CDR3 is built from 14 residues. The germline V gene encodes CDR1 SGHVS and CDR2 FNYEAQ. The method, 5' RACE with UMI labels, was used to prepare the TRB cDNA libraries. TCRdb reprocessed the 5' RACE reads; each CDR3 protein has one entry and no DNA is given. The sample totals some 140,000 distinct CDR3 sequences. The chain is built from TRBV7-6 and TRBJ2-5; with no DNA, the TCRdb D assignment of TRBD2 cannot be verified. Sequencing was done on a sample of naive CXCR3+ CD8+ T cells from blood. The subset denotes: CD45RO-CCR7+CD27+CD95- naive CD8+ T cells expressing CXCR3 (TNR3+). The source of this sequence is a human donor in good health. Some clones in this sample may be carry-over from other donors' samples. The CDR3 is CASSLTAGLETQYF.